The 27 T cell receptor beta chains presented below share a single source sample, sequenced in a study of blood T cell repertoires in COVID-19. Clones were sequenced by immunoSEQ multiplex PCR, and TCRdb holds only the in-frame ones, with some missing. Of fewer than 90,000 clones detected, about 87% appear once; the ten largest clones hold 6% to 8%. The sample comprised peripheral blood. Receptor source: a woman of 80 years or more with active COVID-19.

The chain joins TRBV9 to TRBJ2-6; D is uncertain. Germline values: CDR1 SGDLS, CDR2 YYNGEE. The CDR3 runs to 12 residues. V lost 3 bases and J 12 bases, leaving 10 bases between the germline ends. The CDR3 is CASSDTGVVLTF. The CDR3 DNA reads TGTGCCAGCAGCGATACGGGTGTCGTCCTGACTTTC.

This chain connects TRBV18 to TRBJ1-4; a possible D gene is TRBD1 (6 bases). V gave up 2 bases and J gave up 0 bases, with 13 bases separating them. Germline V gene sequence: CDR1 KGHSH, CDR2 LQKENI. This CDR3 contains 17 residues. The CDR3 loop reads CASSPYTGRATNEKLFF. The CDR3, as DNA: TGTGCCAGCTCACCATACACAGGGAGAGCAACTAATGAAAAACTGTTTTTT. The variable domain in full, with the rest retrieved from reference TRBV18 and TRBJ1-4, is NAGVMQNPRHLVRRRGQEARLRCSPMKGHSHVYWYRQLPEEGLKFMVYLQKENIIDESGMPKERFSAEFPKEGPSILRIQQVVRGDSAAYFCASSPYTGRATNEKLFFGSGTQLSVL.

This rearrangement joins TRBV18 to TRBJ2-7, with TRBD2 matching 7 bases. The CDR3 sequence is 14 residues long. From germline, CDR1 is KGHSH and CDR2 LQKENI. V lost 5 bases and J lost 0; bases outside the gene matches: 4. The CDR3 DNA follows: TGTGCCAGCTCAGCCCTAGCGGACTCCTACGAGCAGTACTTC. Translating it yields CASSALADSYEQYF. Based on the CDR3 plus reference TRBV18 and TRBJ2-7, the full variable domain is NAGVMQNPRHLVRRRGQEARLRCSPMKGHSHVYWYRQLPEEGLKFMVYLQKENIIDESGMPKERFSAEFPKEGPSILRIQQVVRGDSAAYFCASSALADSYEQYFGPGTRLTVT.

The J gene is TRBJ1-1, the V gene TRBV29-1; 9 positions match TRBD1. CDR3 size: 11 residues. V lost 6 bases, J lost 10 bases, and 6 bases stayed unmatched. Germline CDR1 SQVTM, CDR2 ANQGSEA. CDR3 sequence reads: CSVLQGAVAFF. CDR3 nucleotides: TGCAGCGTCCTACAGGGGGCTGTAGCTTTCTTT.

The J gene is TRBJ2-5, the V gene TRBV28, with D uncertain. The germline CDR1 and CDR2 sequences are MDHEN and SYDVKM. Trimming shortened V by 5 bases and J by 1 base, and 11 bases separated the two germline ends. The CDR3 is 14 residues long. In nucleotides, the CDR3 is TGTGCCAGCAGTCCCGCCCTAGGCCAAGAGACCCAGTACTTC. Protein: CASSPALGQETQYF.

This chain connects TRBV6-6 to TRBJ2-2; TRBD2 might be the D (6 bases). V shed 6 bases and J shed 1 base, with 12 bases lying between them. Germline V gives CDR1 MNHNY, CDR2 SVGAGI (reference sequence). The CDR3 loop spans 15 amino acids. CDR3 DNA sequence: TGTGCCAGCAGGTTAGCGGACATGAACACCGGGGAGCTGTTTTTT. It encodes CASRLADMNTGELFF.

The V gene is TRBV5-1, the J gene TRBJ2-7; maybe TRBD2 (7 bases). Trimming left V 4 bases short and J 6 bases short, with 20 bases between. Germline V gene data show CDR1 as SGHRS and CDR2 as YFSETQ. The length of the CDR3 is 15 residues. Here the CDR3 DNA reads TGCGCCAGCAGCCTCCAGGGGACTAATAACTTCGAGCAGTACTTC. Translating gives CASSLQGTNNFEQYF.

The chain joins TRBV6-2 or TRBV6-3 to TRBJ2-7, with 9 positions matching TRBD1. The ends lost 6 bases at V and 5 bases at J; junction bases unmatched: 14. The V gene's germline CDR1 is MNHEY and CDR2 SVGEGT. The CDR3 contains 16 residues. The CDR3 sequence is CASSWVPGQGNDEQYF. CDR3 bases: TGTGCCAGCAGCTGGGTCCCGGGACAGGGTAACGACGAGCAGTACTTC.

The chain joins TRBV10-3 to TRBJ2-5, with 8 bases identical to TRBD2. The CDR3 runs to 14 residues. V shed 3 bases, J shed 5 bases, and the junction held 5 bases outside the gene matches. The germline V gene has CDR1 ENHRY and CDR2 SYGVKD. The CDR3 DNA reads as TGTGCCATCAGTGACTCCCGGGGGGGCGAGACCCAGTACTTC. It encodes CAISDSRGGETQYF.

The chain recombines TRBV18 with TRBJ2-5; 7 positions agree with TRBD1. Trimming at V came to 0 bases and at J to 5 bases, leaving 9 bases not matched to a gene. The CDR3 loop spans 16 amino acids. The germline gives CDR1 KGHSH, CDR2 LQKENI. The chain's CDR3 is CASSPPLGGGEETQYF. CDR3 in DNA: TGTGCCAGCTCACCACCGTTAGGGGGCGGCGAGGAGACCCAGTACTTC.

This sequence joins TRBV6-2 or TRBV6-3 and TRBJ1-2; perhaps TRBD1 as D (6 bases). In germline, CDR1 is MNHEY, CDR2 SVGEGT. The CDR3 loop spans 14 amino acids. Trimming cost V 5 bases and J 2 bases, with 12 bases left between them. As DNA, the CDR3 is TGTGCCAGCAGTGACGGGGGGCACAACTATGGCTACACCTTC. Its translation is CASSDGGHNYGYTF.

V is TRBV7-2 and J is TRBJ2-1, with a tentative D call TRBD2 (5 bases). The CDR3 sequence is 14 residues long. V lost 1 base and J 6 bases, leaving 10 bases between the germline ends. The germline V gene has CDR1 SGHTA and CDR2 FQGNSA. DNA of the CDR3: TGTGCCAGCAGCTTAGGTCTAGCTTTCAATGAGCAGTTCTTC. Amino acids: CASSLGLAFNEQFF.

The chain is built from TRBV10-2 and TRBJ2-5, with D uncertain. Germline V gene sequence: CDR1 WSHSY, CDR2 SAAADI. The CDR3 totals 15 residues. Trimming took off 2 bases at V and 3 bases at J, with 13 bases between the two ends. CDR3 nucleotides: TGCGCCAGCAGTGAGGGTCGAGGAACTGAAGAGACCCAGTACTTC. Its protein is CASSEGRGTEETQYF.

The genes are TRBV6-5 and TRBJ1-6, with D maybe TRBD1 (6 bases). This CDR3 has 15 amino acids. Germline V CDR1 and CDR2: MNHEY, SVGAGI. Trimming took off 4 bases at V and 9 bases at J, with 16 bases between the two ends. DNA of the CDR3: TGTGCCAGCAGTTCCGTCAGGGGAGTTGTTTCACCCCTCCACTTT. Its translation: CASSSVRGVVSPLHF.

The chain's CDR3 is CASSFTGRFSYEQYF. The CDR3 region has the DNA TGCGCCAGCAGCTTTACAGGGCGCTTCTCCTACGAGCAGTACTTC. The J gene is TRBJ2-7, the V gene TRBV5-1; possible D gene TRBD1, 6 bases. This CDR3 is 15 amino acids long. Germline CDR1 and CDR2: SGHRS and YFSETQ. The V gene lost 2 bases and the J gene lost 0 bases, with 12 bases spanning the gap.

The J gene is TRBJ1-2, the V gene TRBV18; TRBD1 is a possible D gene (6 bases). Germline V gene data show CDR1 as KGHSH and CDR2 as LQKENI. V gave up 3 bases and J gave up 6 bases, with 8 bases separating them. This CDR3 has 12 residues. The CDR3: CASSPTGHGYTF. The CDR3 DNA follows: TGTGCCAGCTCACCCACAGGGCATGGCTACACCTTC.

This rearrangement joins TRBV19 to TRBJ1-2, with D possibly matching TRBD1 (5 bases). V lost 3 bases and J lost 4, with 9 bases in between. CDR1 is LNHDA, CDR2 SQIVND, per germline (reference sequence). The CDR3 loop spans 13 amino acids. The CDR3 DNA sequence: TGTGCCAGTAGTATTCTAGACAGCTATGGCTACACCTTC. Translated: CASSILDSYGYTF.

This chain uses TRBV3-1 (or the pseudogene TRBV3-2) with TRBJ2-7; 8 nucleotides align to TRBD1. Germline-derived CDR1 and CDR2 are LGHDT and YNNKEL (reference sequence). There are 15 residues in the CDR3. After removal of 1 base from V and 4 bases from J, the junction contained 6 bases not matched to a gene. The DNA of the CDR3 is TGTGCCAGCAGCCAAGGGGACAGGCAAGGGTACGAGCAGTACTTC. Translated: CASSQGDRQGYEQYF.

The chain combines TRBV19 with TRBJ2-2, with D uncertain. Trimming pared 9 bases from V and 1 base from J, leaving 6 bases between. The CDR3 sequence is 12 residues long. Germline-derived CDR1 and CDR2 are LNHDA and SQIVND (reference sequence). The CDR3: CASTENTGELFF. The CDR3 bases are TGTGCCAGCACAGAGAACACCGGGGAGCTGTTTTTT.

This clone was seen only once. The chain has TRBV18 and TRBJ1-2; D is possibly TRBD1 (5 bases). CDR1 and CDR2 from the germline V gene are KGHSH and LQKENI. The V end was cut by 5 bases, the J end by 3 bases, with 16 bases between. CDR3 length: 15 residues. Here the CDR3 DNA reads TGTGCCAGCTCAGACAAGGGGCCTGCCGACTATGGCTACACCTTC. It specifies CASSDKGPADYGYTF. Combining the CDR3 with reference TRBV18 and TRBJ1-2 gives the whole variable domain NAGVMQNPRHLVRRRGQEARLRCSPMKGHSHVYWYRQLPEEGLKFMVYLQKENIIDESGMPKERFSAEFPKEGPSILRIQQVVRGDSAAYFCASSDKGPADYGYTFGSGTRLTVV.

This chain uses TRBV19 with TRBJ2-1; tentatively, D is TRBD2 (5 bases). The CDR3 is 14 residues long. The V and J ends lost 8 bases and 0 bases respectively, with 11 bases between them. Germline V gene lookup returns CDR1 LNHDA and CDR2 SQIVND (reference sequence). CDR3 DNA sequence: TGTGCCAGTTCCCGGGGATACTCCTACAATGAGCAGTTCTTC. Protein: CASSRGYSYNEQFF.

The CDR3 here is CSARDPNEQYF. The CDR3 bases are TGCAGTGCTAGAGATCCTAACGAGCAGTACTTC. The chain uses TRBV20-1 and TRBJ2-7; D ambiguous. CDR1 is DFQATT and CDR2 is SNEGSKA in the germline V gene (reference sequence). The CDR3 covers 11 residues. The V end lost 0 bases, the J end lost 5 bases, and 5 bases lay between the germline ends.

The CDR3 is CASSLGKSRLEQFF. The CDR3 region has the DNA TGTGCCAGCAGCTTAGGTAAGAGTCGCCTTGAGCAGTTCTTC. The chain combines TRBV7-8 with TRBJ2-1; D remains unclear. Trimming removed 1 base at V and 9 bases at J, with 13 bases between. The germline CDR1 and CDR2 sequences are SGHVS and FQNEAQ. This CDR3 is 14 amino acids long.

The CDR3 nucleotides are TGTGCCAGCAGTGAAGGGAGGCGGGAGGGCTTGAACACAGATACGCAGTATTTT. Translated, it gives CASSEGRREGLNTDTQYF. This sequence joins TRBV2 and TRBJ2-3; TRBD2 matches at 9 bases. This CDR3 comprises 18 residues. J lost 2 bases, V lost 1 base, and 10 bases had no gene match. Per the germline V gene, CDR1 is SNHLY and CDR2 is FYNNEI.

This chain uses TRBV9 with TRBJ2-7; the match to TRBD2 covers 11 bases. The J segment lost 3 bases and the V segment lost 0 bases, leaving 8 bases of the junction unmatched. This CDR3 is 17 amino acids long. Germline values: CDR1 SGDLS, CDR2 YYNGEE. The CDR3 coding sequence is TGTGCCAGCAGCGTAGGGGGTAGCGGGAGGGCCCACTACGAGCAGTACTTC. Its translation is CASSVGGSGRAHYEQYF.

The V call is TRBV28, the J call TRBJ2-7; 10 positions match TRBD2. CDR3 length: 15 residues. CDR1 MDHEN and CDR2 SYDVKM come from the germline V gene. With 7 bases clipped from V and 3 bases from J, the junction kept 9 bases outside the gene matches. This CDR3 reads CASKTLEREGYEQYF. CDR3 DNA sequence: TGTGCCAGCAAAACGCTAGAGCGGGAGGGCTACGAGCAGTACTTC.

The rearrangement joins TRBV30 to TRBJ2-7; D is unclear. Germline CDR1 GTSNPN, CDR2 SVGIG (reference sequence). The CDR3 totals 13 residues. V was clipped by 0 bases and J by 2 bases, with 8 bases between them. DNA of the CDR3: TGTGCCTGGAGTGTAAGCTCCCCCTACGAGCAGTACTTC. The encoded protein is CAWSVSSPYEQYF.